One and the same sample provided the 9 T cell receptor beta chains below, sequenced in a study of blood T cell repertoires in COVID-19. Sequenced by immunoSEQ multiplex PCR; TCRdb stores in-frame clones only, minus some. This repertoire shows approximately 67,000 clones, around 86% found once; its top ten account for 4% to 5.5%. The sample was peripheral blood. All receptors come from a middle-aged man with active COVID-19.

The chain recombines TRBV9 with TRBJ1-2; a weak D match, TRBD1 (5 bases). V was cut by 4 bases and J by 4 bases, with 14 bases left in between. The CDR3 sequence is 14 residues long. Germline V CDR1 and CDR2: SGDLS, YYNGEE. CDR3 DNA sequence: TGTGCCAGCAGCCAACTGACAGCTTCCTATGGCTACACCTTC. This sequence encodes CASSQLTASYGYTF.

The chain is built from TRBV6-6 and TRBJ1-1, with 7 bases that match TRBD1. Germline V CDR1 and CDR2: MNHNY, SVGAGI (reference sequence). Trimming took 5 bases from V and 1 from J; bases not matched to a gene: 7. The CDR3 sequence is 15 residues long. CDR3 bases: TGTGCCAGCAGTGACCAGGGACAGCAGAACACTGAAGCTTTCTTT. Translated, it gives CASSDQGQQNTEAFF.

This clone appeared a few times. This CDR3 reads CASSSQQGWETQYF. CDR3 in DNA: TGTGCCAGCAGTTCTCAACAGGGATGGGAGACCCAGTACTTC. The chain uses TRBV28 and TRBJ2-5, with a tentative D call TRBD1 (6 bases). Trimming took off 4 bases at V and 5 bases at J, with 14 bases between the two ends. The CDR3 sequence is 14 residues long. Germline CDR1 MDHEN, CDR2 SYDVKM.

The rearrangement joins TRBV19 to TRBJ1-2; possibly TRBD1 for D (5 bases). With 7 bases removed from V and 6 bases from J, the gap between germline ends came to 15 bases. The CDR3 spans 13 residues. Germline values: CDR1 LNHDA, CDR2 SQIVND (reference sequence). The DNA of the CDR3 is TGTGCCAGTAAGGGAATGGGGCAGCATGGCTACACCTTC. Amino acids: CASKGMGQHGYTF.

The rearrangement joins TRBV4-3 to TRBJ2-3; TRBD2 matches 9 bases. This CDR3 is 16 amino acids long. Unmatched junction bases numbered 5, after V lost 4 bases and J lost 0 bases. CDR1 and CDR2 (germline): LGHNA, YSLEER. The CDR3 DNA is TGCGCCAGCAGCCCCATAGCGGGAGCGAGCACAGATACGCAGTATTTT. Translated: CASSPIAGASTDTQYF.

The genes are TRBV19 and TRBJ2-7; maybe TRBD1 (7 bases). The CDR3 has 14 residues. Germline CDR1 reads LNHDA; CDR2 reads SQIVND (reference sequence). Trimming shortened V by 3 bases and J by 8 bases, and 17 bases separated the two germline ends. DNA of the CDR3: TGTGCCAGTAGTATTCCCGGACAGGAGGGGAAGCAGTACTTC. It encodes CASSIPGQEGKQYF.

The chain couples TRBV12-3 or TRBV12-4 to TRBJ1-1; TRBD1 matches 8 bases. The CDR3 has 13 amino acids. J lost 3 bases, V lost 11 bases, and 8 bases had no gene match. The CDR3 sequence is CASTFRGHTEAFF. The CDR3 coding sequence is TGTGCCTCAACTTTCAGGGGGCACACTGAAGCTTTCTTT.

The chain recombines TRBV4-3 with TRBJ2-7; tentatively, D is TRBD2 (6 bases). Germline values: CDR1 LGHNA, CDR2 YSLEER. Trimming took 0 bases from V and 2 from J, leaving 8 bases between them. CDR3 length equals 14 residues. The CDR3 DNA reads TGCGCCAGCAGCCAAGATTGGAGGGCCTACGAGCAGTACTTC. The encoded protein is CASSQDWRAYEQYF.

This chain joins TRBV5-6 and TRBJ1-3; 7 positions agree with TRBD1. Germline V gives CDR1 SGHDT, CDR2 YYEEEE. The CDR3 has 15 amino acids. After removal of 4 bases from V and 5 bases from J, the junction contained 9 bases not matched to a gene. CDR3 in DNA: TGTGCCAGCAGCGGTAGGAGACAGGGACGAAACACCATATATTTT. This translates into CASSGRRQGRNTIYF.